These T cell receptor beta chains were read from a single sample in a study of cytomegalovirus exposure and HLA in healthy donors. Profiled with immunoSEQ multiplex PCR; TCRdb holds only in-frame clones, not every one. The data hold about 130,000 clones, with 60% to 80% observed a single time. Material for sequencing was PBMCs. These TCRs come from a female donor in good health and CMV-seronegative. Both conserved end residues are part of each CDR3. A D gene is named only where the DNA matches it firmly.

d_gene | j_gene | v_gene | CDR3nt | CDR3aa
NA | TRBJ2-2 | TRBV6-1 | TGTGCCAGCAGTGGACCCCCAGGGTCTCTTAACACCGGGGAGCTGTTTTTT | CASSGPPGSLNTGELFF
TRBD2 | TRBJ2-2 | TRBV20-1 | TGCAGTGCTGGGACTAGCGGGGAGCTGTTTTTT | CSAGTSGELFF
NA | TRBJ2-3 | TRBV6-5 | TGTGCCGGCAGTTATAGGGGTTACACAGATACGCAGTATTTT | CAGSYRGYTDTQYF
NA | TRBJ1-2 | TRBV5-4 | TGTGCCAGCAGCTTAGCTGGCTATGGCTACACCTTC | CASSLAGYGYTF
NA | TRBJ1-6 | TRBV4-3 | TGCGCCAGCAGTCGGTTTAAATCCTCCTATAATTCACCCCTCCACTTT | CASSRFKSSYNSPLHF
NA | TRBJ1-5 | TRBV10-3 | TGTGCCATCAGTCCCGGACAGAGCAATCAGCCCCAGCATTTT | CAISPGQSNQPQHF
NA | TRBJ2-1 | TRBV7-7 | TGTGCTAGCAGCTTAGGCGGCAGGGATGAGCAGTTCTTC | CASSLGGRDEQFF
NA | TRBJ1-2 | TRBV7-9 | TGTGCCAGCAGCTTAGCAGGACTAAATGGCTACACCTTC | CASSLAGLNGYTF
NA | TRBJ1-2 | TRBV29-1 | TGCAGCGTCTACCAGGGAGGTGGCTACACCTTC | CSVYQGGGYTF
NA | TRBJ1-4 | TRBV7-9 | TGTGCCAGCAGCCGGAGGAATGAAAAACTGTTTTTT | CASSRRNEKLFF